The clone carrying this T cell receptor beta chain counts as medium-sized (0.01 to 0.1%). Its antigen remains unknown. Constant-region reverse primers amplified full-length variable regions, followed by semi-nested Nested Universal Primer A PCR. TCRdb fed the 5' RACE reads into MiXCR, producing one record per CDR3 protein. The table has roughly 7,800 distinct CDR3 sequences, approximately 16% seen once. Memory CD4+ cells were defined as CD4+CD45RO+CD25-. The CDR3 loop spans 15 amino acids. CDR1 is SGHTA and CDR2 is FQGNSA in the germline V gene. Trimming took 4 bases from V and 1 from J, leaving 14 bases between them. Study-level points and caveats: Tumor-infiltrating Treg TCR alpha and beta sequences overlapped most with tumor naive CD4+ T cells, then blood naive. The TCR gene usage of tumor memory CD4+ T cells clustered together with blood and lymph node memory CD4+ cells and with lymph node naive CD4+ cells.

The sequence came from a female donor with breast cancer. The sequenced sample was memory CD4+ T cells sorted from blood. The subset: memory CD4+ T cells, CD4+CD45RO+CD25-. The V gene is TRBV7-2, the J gene TRBJ2-7, with D possibly matching TRBD2 (5 bases). CDR3 coding DNA: TGTGCCAGCAGCTCACTAGGACTGGAGTCCTACGAGCAGTACTTC. Protein product: CASSSLGLESYEQYF.